The subject of this entry is one T cell receptor (beta chain). Its target is not known. The read finishes 3 residues shy of the CDR3 end, and the germline J gene is used to complete it. This sample is drawn from a study of T cells in women clearing cervical HPV infection. Broader study findings: TRBV6-7 abundance was lower in cases than controls (0.11% versus 0.16%).

Clones were sequenced by immunoSEQ multiplex PCR, and TCRdb holds only the in-frame ones, with some missing. This sample's clone table lists 31,000 or so clones. Each participant carried one incident cervical HPV16 infection only. MY09/MY11 PCR detected cervical HPV DNA; dot-blot assigned genotypes. V lost 0 bases and J lost 1; bases outside the gene matches: 1. Germline V gene data show CDR1 as SGHTA and CDR2 as FQGNSA. This CDR3 region has 15 residues. What was sequenced was blood buffy coat. This receptor was obtained from a woman aged 18-70 years with a cervical HPV16 infection that either progressed to CIN3+ or cleared (not recorded which). J is TRBJ2-7 and V is TRBV7-2, with 9 bases that match TRBD1. Incomplete CDR3 DNA: TGTGCCAGCAGCTTAGCCGGGACAGGGTCCTACGAG. Translating gives CASSLAGTGSYE. The complete CDR3 reads CASSLAGTGSYEQYF.